This T cell receptor beta chain came from a study of blood T cell repertoires in COVID-19. The wider study: Some COVID-19 samples were acute and others convalescent; all came from the United States, Italy and Spain. Sources were T cells, B-cell-depleted T cells, or PBMCs; the material itself was cDNA or gDNA.

In this sample, this clone turned up once. Other nucleotide sequences in the sample specify the same CDR3. Germline CDR1 KGHSH, CDR2 LQKENI. Trimming took 4 bases from V and 2 from J; bases not matched to a gene: 2. This CDR3 region has 14 residues. Per the original data handling: Amplifying reference gene primers gave estimates of nucleated cell counts. Profiling relied on immunoSEQ multiplex PCR, and the TCRdb table lists in-frame clones only, not all of them. The DNA gave D and trimming, while V, J and clone size come from that table. The table includes 250,000 to 300,000 clones, 70% to 90% detected once.

The material sequenced was peripheral blood. The sequence was collected from a woman between 65 and 79 years old with acute or convalescent COVID-19. V is TRBV18 and J is TRBJ1-1; 9 bases are a match to TRBD1. The CDR3, as DNA: TGTGCCAGCTCACAGGGACAGGGAAACACTGAAGCTTTCTTT. Its translation: CASSQGQGNTEAFF.